This TCR beta chain was found in a study of Ad26.COV2.S vaccination and SARS-CoV-2 variants. Germline lookup yields CDR1 MNHEY and CDR2 SMNVEV (reference sequence). With 3 bases removed from V and 0 bases from J, the gap between germline ends came to 6 bases. The CDR3 is 13 residues long. The study, taken as a whole, reports: Breadth measured for non-spike TCRs was similar across vaccine and placebo recipients.

Sequencing used immunoSEQ multiplex PCR; TCRdb keeps in-frame clones, though not all of them. The sample has roughly 380,000 clones, approximately 90% seen once; the top ten hold 3% to 5%. Notes on this clone: Its antigen is as yet unknown.

This clonotype originated in a human donor who had recovered from COVID-19. This sequence joins TRBV27 and TRBJ2-7, with no clear D. Here the sequenced sample was peripheral blood, taken after recovery from COVID-19. Here the CDR3 DNA reads TGTGCCAGCAGTTTTGCCTTCTCCTACGAGCAGTACTTC. As protein: CASSFAFSYEQYF.